This TCR beta chain was retrieved from a study of cytomegalovirus exposure and HLA in healthy donors. Findings and caveats of the study: It was reportedly the case that the classifier diagnosed cytomegalovirus status with high specificity and sensitivity.

PCR primers comprised 60 Vbeta and 13 Jbeta primers. Data came from immunoSEQ multiplex PCR; TCRdb stores just in-frame clones and leaves some out. The sample yields 130,000 or so clones, about 73% seen once. Germline-derived CDR1 and CDR2 are MDHEN and SYDVKM. This CDR3 has 16 amino acids. V shed 5 bases, J shed 0 bases, and the junction held 6 bases outside the gene matches. A few counts support this clone. The antigen is undetermined. This sequence was found in a woman in her thirties or forties in good health and CMV-seropositive. The sequencing sample was made of PBMCs. This chain links TRBV28 with TRBJ2-4, with 8 bases fitting TRBD1. DNA for the CDR3: TGTGCCAGCAGTACGGGACAGGACCTAGCCAAAAACATTCAGTACTTC. Translating gives CASSTGQDLAKNIQYF.